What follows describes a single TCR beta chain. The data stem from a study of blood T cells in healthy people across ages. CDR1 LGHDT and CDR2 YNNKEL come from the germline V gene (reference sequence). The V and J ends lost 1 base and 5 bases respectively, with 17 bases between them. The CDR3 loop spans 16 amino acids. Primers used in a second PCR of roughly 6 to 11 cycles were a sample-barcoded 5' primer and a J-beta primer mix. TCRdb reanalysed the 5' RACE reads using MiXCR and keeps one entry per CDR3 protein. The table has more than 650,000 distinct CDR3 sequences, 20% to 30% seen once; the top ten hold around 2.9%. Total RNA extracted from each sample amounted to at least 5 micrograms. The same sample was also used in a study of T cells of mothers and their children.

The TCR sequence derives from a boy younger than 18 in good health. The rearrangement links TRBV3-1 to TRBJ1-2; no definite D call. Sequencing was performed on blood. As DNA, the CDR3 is TGTGCCAGCAGCCAAGCTGCCCCCTTGGGGTTTTATGGCTACACCTTC. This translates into CASSQAAPLGFYGYTF.